One and the same sample provided the 21 T cell receptor beta chains below, sequenced in a study of blood T cell repertoires in COVID-19. The protocol was immunoSEQ multiplex PCR, while the TCRdb copy is restricted to in-frame clones and leaves out a portion. The sample yields 150,000 to 200,000 clones, almost 85% seen once. The sequenced material came from peripheral blood. The receptors were gathered from a man aged 35-49 years who had recovered from COVID-19.

The chain couples TRBV5-1 to TRBJ2-3; maybe TRBD1 (6 bases). This CDR3 comprises 15 residues. The germline gives CDR1 SGHRS, CDR2 YFSETQ. V shed 4 bases and J shed 1 base, with 13 bases lying between them. The CDR3 nucleotides are TGCGCCAGCAGCGATGGACAGTTACGCACAGATACGCAGTATTTT. It specifies CASSDGQLRTDTQYF.

The chain is built from TRBV2 and TRBJ2-4; 10 positions match TRBD1. Germline CDR1 reads SNHLY; CDR2 reads FYNNEI. The CDR3 sequence is 17 residues long. V trimming: 6 bases; J trimming: 2 bases; junction bases outside the gene matches: 10. DNA for the CDR3: TGTGCCAGCAGCGATCGGAGGGGACAGGGGACCAAAAACATTCAGTACTTC. It translates to CASSDRRGQGTKNIQYF.

This clone was recorded once. The rearrangement uses TRBV4-1 and TRBJ2-7, with 9 bases that match TRBD1. CDR3 length equals 14 residues. Losses at the gene ends were 1 base for V and 6 bases for J; bases not matched to a gene: 4. Germline lookup yields CDR1 MGHRA and CDR2 YSYEKL. The DNA for the CDR3 is TGCGCCAGCAGCCAAGCACAGGGGGCTTCCGAGCAGTACTTC. It is translated as CASSQAQGASEQYF.

The V call is TRBV29-1, the J call TRBJ2-7; D is possibly TRBD2 (5 bases). This CDR3 spans 14 amino acids. V shed 5 bases and J shed 6 bases, with 20 bases lying between them. Germline values: CDR1 SQVTM, CDR2 ANQGSEA. The CDR3 DNA sequence: TGCAGCGTTTCGGAGCTTCTCACCGGAGGCGAGCAGTACTTC. Its protein is CSVSELLTGGEQYF.

This clone has just a few counts. The J gene is TRBJ2-5, the V gene TRBV7-2, with 11 bases lining up with TRBD2. The ends lost 1 base at V and 3 bases at J; junction bases unmatched: 4. Germline V lookup: CDR1 SGHTA, CDR2 FQGNSA. The CDR3 length is 16 residues. The CDR3: CASSLVSSGGKETQYF. The CDR3, as DNA: TGTGCCAGCAGCTTAGTTTCTAGCGGGGGGAAAGAGACCCAGTACTTC.

This clone has only one observation. The DNA of the CDR3 is TGTGCCACCTCCGGAGCCTACGAGCAGTACTTC. This sequence encodes CATSGAYEQYF. This chain connects TRBV27 to TRBJ2-7; no clear D gene. The germline V gene encodes CDR1 MNHEY and CDR2 SMNVEV (reference sequence). V lost 10 bases, J lost 2 bases, and 9 bases lay in between. The CDR3 loop spans 11 amino acids.

The chain uses TRBV6-5 and TRBJ2-7; the D gene is possibly TRBD2 (6 bases). CDR3 size: 15 residues. V gave up 6 bases and J gave up 2 bases, with 17 bases separating them. Looked up from germline, CDR1 is MNHEY and CDR2 is SVGAGI. CDR3 in DNA: TGTGCCAGCAGCAGGGTCCAGCGACTAGCCTACGAGCAGTACTTC. Amino acid sequence: CASSRVQRLAYEQYF.

This clone occurred a few times. The chain combines TRBV7-6 with TRBJ2-2; TRBD1 agrees at 7 bases. After removal of 5 bases from V and 6 bases from J, the junction contained 9 bases not matched to a gene. Germline-derived CDR1 and CDR2 are SGHVS and FNYEAQ. The CDR3 covers 15 residues. This CDR3 is CASSLPSTGSGELFF. Here the CDR3 DNA reads TGTGCCAGCAGCCTCCCTTCGACAGGGTCCGGGGAGCTGTTTTTT.

V usage is TRBV25-1 and J usage is TRBJ1-3; D unresolved. The CDR3 covers 15 residues. CDR1 and CDR2 from the germline V gene are MGHDK and SYGVNS. Trimming stripped 1 base from V and 4 bases from J, with 11 bases between. CDR3 bases: TGTGCCAGCAGTGAATGGAGAGCCTCGGGAAACACCATATATTTT. Translation gives CASSEWRASGNTIYF. The entire variable domain, with the rest obtained from reference TRBV25-1 and TRBJ1-3, is as follows: EADIYQTPRYLVIGTGKKITLECSQTMGHDKMYWYQQDPGMELHLIHYSYGVNSTEKGDLSSESTVSRIRTEHFPLTLESARPSHTSQYLCASSEWRASGNTIYFGEGSWLTVV.

CDR3 DNA: TGTGCCACGCGGGGAGGGGGCGGGGAGCTGTTTTTT. This translates into CATRGGGGELFF. The chain uses TRBV15 and TRBJ2-2, with D possibly being TRBD2 (7 bases). V lost 9 bases, J lost 7 bases, and 12 bases lay in between. Germline V lookup: CDR1 LNHNV, CDR2 YYDKDF (reference sequence). The CDR3 sequence is 12 residues long.

The CDR3 bases are TGTGCCAGCAGTGGGGGGGGCTCCTACGAGCAGTACTTC. The encoded protein is CASSGGGSYEQYF. The chain has TRBV12-3 or TRBV12-4 and TRBJ2-7; 7 bases fit TRBD2. After removal of 5 bases from V and 0 bases from J, the junction contained 1 base not matched to a gene. The CDR3 totals 13 residues.

V usage is TRBV28 and J usage is TRBJ2-3, with D perhaps TRBD1 (5 bases). Germline values: CDR1 MDHEN, CDR2 SYDVKM. CDR3 size: 15 residues. The V and J ends lost 3 bases and 1 base respectively, with 11 bases between them. DNA for the CDR3: TGTGCCAGCAGTTTCAGGGCTGTAGGCACAGATACGCAGTATTTT. It yields the protein CASSFRAVGTDTQYF.

The chain is built from TRBV28 and TRBJ1-1, with unresolved D. CDR1 and CDR2 (germline): MDHEN, SYDVKM. Deletions cut 1 base from V and 4 bases from J, with 7 bases between. The CDR3 runs 13 residues. The CDR3 DNA reads as TGTGCCAGCAGTTTATCCCCGGGCACTGAAGCTTTCTTT. It translates to CASSLSPGTEAFF. Filled out from reference TRBV28 and TRBJ1-1, the complete variable domain reads DVKVTQSSRYLVKRTGEKVFLECVQDMDHENMFWYRQDPGLGLRLIYFSYDVKMKEKGDIPEGYSVSREKKERFSLILESASTNQTSMYLCASSLSPGTEAFFGQGTRLTVV.

The rearrangement uses TRBV9 and TRBJ1-5, with D hard to call. Between the trimmed V and J ends, which lost 2 bases and 3 bases, there was a span of 6 bases. CDR1 and CDR2 (germline): SGDLS, YYNGEE. The CDR3 spans 13 residues. CDR3 residues: CASSVSVNQPQHF. In DNA form, the CDR3 reads TGTGCCAGCAGCGTGTCGGTCAATCAGCCCCAGCATTTT.

The chain employs TRBV18 and TRBJ1-4; possible D gene TRBD1, 5 bases. The CDR3 consists of 18 residues. Germline V CDR1 and CDR2: KGHSH, LQKENI. Trimming stripped 4 bases from V and 7 bases from J, with 25 bases between. CDR3 nucleotides: TGTGCCAGCTCACACTGGGACGGTCGCGGGGCCTTCATTGAAAAACTGTTTTTT. This gives the protein CASSHWDGRGAFIEKLFF.

V and J are TRBV9 and TRBJ1-4, with 9 nucleotides matching TRBD1. The germline CDR1 and CDR2 sequences are SGDLS and YYNGEE. The CDR3 runs 14 residues. Trimming took 3 bases from V and 7 from J; bases not matched to a gene: 4. In DNA form, the CDR3 reads TGTGCCAGCAGCGAGACAGGGGGGTCTGAAAAACTGTTTTTT. The encoded protein is CASSETGGSEKLFF.

This sequence joins TRBV9 and TRBJ2-2; 7 nucleotides align to TRBD1. This CDR3 is 16 amino acids long. After removal of 4 bases from V and 5 bases from J, the junction contained 11 bases not matched to a gene. Germline CDR1 and CDR2: SGDLS and YYNGEE. CDR3 sequence (DNA): TGTGCCAGCAGCCATAGTGGGACAGTAGCTACCGGGGAGCTGTTTTTT. As protein: CASSHSGTVATGELFF.

The rearrangement links TRBV7-9 to TRBJ2-5, with 9 bases aligning to TRBD2. With V trimmed by 2 bases and J by 1 base, 2 bases remained unmatched. The germline V gene has CDR1 SEHNR and CDR2 FQNEAQ (reference sequence). The CDR3 totals 15 residues. The DNA of the CDR3 is TGTGCCAGCAGCTTACGCGGGAGGGCCCAAGAGACCCAGTACTTC. As protein: CASSLRGRAQETQYF.

This clone has just one count. The V and J genes are TRBV6-5 and TRBJ1-3; D not resolved. The germline CDR1 and CDR2 sequences are MNHEY and SVGAGI. This CDR3 comprises 16 residues. V lost 2 bases, J lost 0 bases, and 11 bases lay in between. The CDR3 spells CASSYLRSASGNTIYF. In DNA, the CDR3 is TGTGCCAGCAGTTACCTGAGGTCCGCCTCTGGAAACACCATATATTTT.

In regard to this clone: Other DNA sequences in the sample encode the same CDR3. This chain links TRBV6-5 with TRBJ2-1, with D perhaps matching TRBD2 (5 bases). Between the trimmed V and J ends, which lost 2 bases and 0 bases, there was a span of 8 bases. CDR1 is MNHEY, CDR2 SVGAGI, per germline. The CDR3 covers 15 residues. The CDR3 nucleotides are TGTGCCAGCAGTTACGGAGGTGGCTCCTACAATGAGCAGTTCTTC. Protein product: CASSYGGGSYNEQFF.

Written as DNA, the CDR3 is TGCGCCAGCAGCCAAGTTGGGGCCTCAAACACTGAAGCTTTCTTT. Its protein product is CASSQVGASNTEAFF. The genes are TRBV4-3 and TRBJ1-1, with D possibly matching TRBD1 (5 bases). Germline loops: CDR1 LGHNA, CDR2 YSLEER. The V and J ends lost 1 base and 2 bases respectively, with 11 bases between them. This CDR3 has 15 residues.